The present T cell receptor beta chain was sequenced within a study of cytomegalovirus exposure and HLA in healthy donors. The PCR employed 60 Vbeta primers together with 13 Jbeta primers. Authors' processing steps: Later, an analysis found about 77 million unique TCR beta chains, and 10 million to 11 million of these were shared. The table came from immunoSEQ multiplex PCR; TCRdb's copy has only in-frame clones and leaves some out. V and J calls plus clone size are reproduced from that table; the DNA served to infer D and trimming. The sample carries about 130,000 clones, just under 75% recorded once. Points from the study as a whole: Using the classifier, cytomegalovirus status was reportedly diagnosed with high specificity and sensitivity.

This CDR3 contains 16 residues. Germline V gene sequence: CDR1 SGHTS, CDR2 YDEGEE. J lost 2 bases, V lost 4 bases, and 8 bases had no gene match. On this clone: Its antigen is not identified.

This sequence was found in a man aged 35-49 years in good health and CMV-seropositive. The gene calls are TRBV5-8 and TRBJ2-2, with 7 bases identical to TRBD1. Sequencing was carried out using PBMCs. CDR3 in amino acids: CASSRPGQSNTGELFF. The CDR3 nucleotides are TGTGCCAGCAGCCGACCGGGACAGAGTAACACCGGGGAGCTGTTTTTT.